These 20 T cell receptor beta chains were sequenced from one sample in a study of OX40 agonist ivuxolimab in advanced cancers. Assay used: immunoSEQ multiplex PCR; TCRdb lists only in-frame clones, some missing. The table lists approximately 79,000 clones, approximately 92% of them singletons. Sequenced material: CD4+ or CD8+ T cells sorted from blood, taken in a trial of the OX40 agonist ivuxolimab. The receptors here all came from an adult with an advanced solid tumor such as melanoma, head and neck, liver or kidney cancer.

This clone was observed a single time. This sequence joins TRBV4-1 and TRBJ1-1, with D maybe TRBD1 (5 bases). The germline CDR1 and CDR2 sequences are MGHRA and YSYEKL. V was shortened by 5 bases and J by 1 base, with 17 bases between the two germline ends. This CDR3 has 16 residues. The CDR3 DNA follows: TGCGCCAGCAGCAGTTGGGACCTGACAGCGAACACTGAAGCTTTCTTT. Its translation is CASSSWDLTANTEAFF.

This chain links TRBV10-1 with TRBJ1-2; maybe TRBD1 (5 bases). This CDR3 comprises 16 residues. Trimming shortened V by 7 bases and J by 8 bases, and 26 bases separated the two germline ends. Germline V gives CDR1 WNHNN, CDR2 SYGVQD (reference sequence). The CDR3 spells CASILGDGPILEGYTF. DNA for the CDR3: TGCGCCAGCATTTTAGGGGACGGTCCGATCCTGGAGGGCTACACCTTC.

This chain links TRBV6-5 with TRBJ2-7; maybe TRBD2 (5 bases). Looked up from germline, CDR1 is MNHEY and CDR2 is SVGAGI. This CDR3 region has 14 residues. With 7 bases removed from V and 2 bases from J, the gap between germline ends came to 15 bases. The CDR3 region is CASTRPIGAYEQYF. The DNA for the CDR3 is TGTGCCAGCACCCGTCCCATCGGGGCCTACGAGCAGTACTTC.

A single count supports this clone. The V gene is TRBV6-4, the J gene TRBJ2-1; tentatively, D is TRBD1 or TRBD2 (5 bases each). The germline V gene has CDR1 MRHNA and CDR2 SNTAGT. V lost 0 bases and J lost 3, with 15 bases in between. The CDR3 is 17 amino acids. The CDR3 DNA sequence: TGTGCCAGCAGTGACTCTCCGGGACCGGGTCACTACAATGAGCAGTTCTTC. It encodes CASSDSPGPGHYNEQFF.

The chain has TRBV4-1 and TRBJ2-7; D uncertain. Germline V gene sequence: CDR1 MGHRA, CDR2 YSYEKL. This CDR3 has 14 amino acids. V was clipped by 0 bases and J by 3 bases, with 9 bases between them. CDR3 in DNA: TGCGCCAGCAGCCAAGAGGCACAGAGCTACGAGCAGTACTTC. This encodes CASSQEAQSYEQYF.

The gene calls are TRBV7-9 and TRBJ1-5, with D perhaps matching TRBD1 (5 bases). Between the trimmed V and J ends, which lost 1 base and 7 bases, there was a span of 8 bases. CDR3 length equals 13 residues. Germline-derived CDR1 and CDR2 are SEHNR and FQNEAQ (reference sequence). CDR3 nucleotide sequence: TGTGCCAGCAGCTTAGTAGGGGAGCAGCCCCAGCATTTT. Translation: CASSLVGEQPQHF.

The gene calls are TRBV5-8 and TRBJ1-2; 9 bases line up with TRBD1. The CDR3 covers 15 residues. Trimming at V came to 3 bases and at J to 2 bases, leaving 5 bases not matched to a gene. Germline values: CDR1 SGHTS, CDR2 YDEGEE. The DNA for the CDR3 is TGTGCCAGCAGCTACCGGACAGGGGTAAACTATGGCTACACCTTC. Protein sequence: CASSYRTGVNYGYTF.

V and J are TRBV5-4 and TRBJ1-6; the D gene is possibly TRBD1 (5 bases). The V and J ends lost 2 bases and 8 bases respectively, with 11 bases between them. The CDR3 length is 14 residues. The germline gives CDR1 SGHNT, CDR2 YYREEE (reference sequence). The CDR3 is CASSLGARDSPLHF. CDR3 nucleotide sequence: TGTGCCAGCAGCTTAGGGGCCCGTGATTCACCCCTCCACTTT.

The chain recombines TRBV30 with TRBJ1-1; no definite D call. The CDR3 has 14 residues. V lost 2 bases and J lost 1, with 11 bases in between. Germline V gives CDR1 GTSNPN, CDR2 SVGIG (reference sequence). The CDR3 sequence: CAWSFGIQNTEAFF. The CDR3 region has the DNA TGTGCCTGGAGTTTCGGGATACAGAACACTGAAGCTTTCTTT.

The chain recombines TRBV6-6 with TRBJ2-5; the match to TRBD1 covers 9 bases. The CDR3 has 16 amino acids. Trimming at V came to 1 base and at J to 3 bases, leaving 6 bases not matched to a gene. Germline CDR1 MNHNY, CDR2 SVGAGI (reference sequence). The CDR3 sequence: CASSYLDRGGKETQYF. The CDR3 DNA reads TGTGCCAGCAGTTACTTGGACAGGGGAGGAAAAGAGACCCAGTACTTC.

The chain has TRBV5-6 and TRBJ1-6, with TRBD1 identical over 9 bases. In germline, CDR1 is SGHDT, CDR2 YYEEEE. The CDR3 has 16 residues. V lost 4 bases and J lost 4; bases outside the gene matches: 6. CDR3 loop: CASSPRTGEYNSPLHF. The CDR3 DNA follows: TGTGCCAGCAGCCCCCGGACAGGGGAATATAATTCACCCCTCCACTTT.

The V call is TRBV5-4, the J call TRBJ2-7; TRBD2 matches 12 bases. The CDR3 has 16 amino acids. Germline V gene sequence: CDR1 SGHNT, CDR2 YYREEE (reference sequence). Trimming removed 4 bases from V and 6 bases from J; junction bases left unmatched: 11. The CDR3 region has the DNA TGTGCCAGCAGCAGAGCTAGCGGGGGGGCTGGTGTCGAGCAGTACTTC. Protein product: CASSRASGGAGVEQYF.

The chain carries TRBV13 and TRBJ1-5; the D is unclear. The V and J ends lost 0 bases and 7 bases respectively, with 7 bases between them. The CDR3 extends over 13 amino acids. Germline CDR1 is PRHDT and CDR2 is FYEKMQ (reference sequence). The CDR3 protein is CASSLGSGQPQHF. CDR3 nucleotide sequence: TGTGCCAGCAGCTTAGGGTCCGGGCAGCCCCAGCATTTT.

The V gene is TRBV25-1, the J gene TRBJ2-7; no firm D call. This CDR3 contains 12 residues. Germline CDR1 reads MGHDK; CDR2 reads SYGVNS. V dropped 1 base and J dropped 9 bases, with 10 bases sitting between them. The CDR3 DNA reads TGTGCCAGCAGTGAATCTATAGGTCTGCAGTACTTC. As protein: CASSESIGLQYF.

V usage is TRBV27 and J usage is TRBJ2-5; 8 bases agree with TRBD2. The assigned J gene may be wrong: the sequence end matches TRBJ2-7 better. The CDR3 loop spans 13 amino acids. In germline, CDR1 is MNHEY, CDR2 SMNVEV (reference sequence). Here the CDR3 reads CASSTRGVDEQYF. As DNA, the CDR3 is TGTGCCAGCAGTACGCGGGGGGTCGACGAGCAGTACTTC.

J is TRBJ2-7 and V is TRBV5-8, with a possible D match to TRBD2 (7 bases). V gave up 4 bases and J gave up 4 bases, with 12 bases separating them. The CDR3 has 13 amino acids. Germline CDR1 reads SGHTS; CDR2 reads YDEGEE. The CDR3 sequence: CASSIGGPYEQYF. CDR3 nucleotide sequence: TGTGCCAGCAGCATCGGGGGGCCTTACGAGCAGTACTTC.

The chain uses TRBV19 and TRBJ2-2; 9 bases are a match to TRBD1. CDR3 length equals 12 residues. Germline-derived CDR1 and CDR2 are LNHDA and SQIVND (reference sequence). V lost 8 bases, J lost 5 bases, and 0 bases stayed unmatched. CDR3 loop: CASGQGTGELFF. Here the CDR3 DNA reads TGTGCCAGTGGACAGGGGACCGGGGAGCTGTTTTTT.

The V call is TRBV7-8, the J call TRBJ2-2; TRBD2 matches 9 bases. This CDR3 has 17 amino acids. V was clipped by 10 bases and J by 2 bases; unmatched bases: 14. Germline V gives CDR1 SGHVS, CDR2 FQNEAQ. CDR3 in DNA: TGTGCCACCAACTCATGGCTAGCGGGGAGTAACACCGGGGAGCTGTTTTTT. Its protein product is CATNSWLAGSNTGELFF.

This clone has a single count. V is TRBV4-1 and J is TRBJ1-2, with D unclear. Trimming removed 4 bases from V and 3 bases from J, with 12 bases in between. There are 14 residues in the CDR3. CDR1 is MGHRA and CDR2 is YSYEKL in the germline V gene. The CDR3, as DNA: TGCGCCAGCAGCCGAGTCGAGGCGGACTATGGCTACACCTTC. This sequence encodes CASSRVEADYGYTF.

The chain joins TRBV7-6 to TRBJ1-2; D remains unclear. Trimming shortened V by 4 bases and J by 3 bases, and 18 bases separated the two germline ends. The germline V gene has CDR1 SGHVS and CDR2 FNYEAQ. The length of the CDR3 is 16 residues. CDR3 region: CASSSPGEGSYYGYTF. CDR3 coding DNA: TGTGCCAGCAGCTCCCCCGGGGAGGGCAGCTACTATGGCTACACCTTC.